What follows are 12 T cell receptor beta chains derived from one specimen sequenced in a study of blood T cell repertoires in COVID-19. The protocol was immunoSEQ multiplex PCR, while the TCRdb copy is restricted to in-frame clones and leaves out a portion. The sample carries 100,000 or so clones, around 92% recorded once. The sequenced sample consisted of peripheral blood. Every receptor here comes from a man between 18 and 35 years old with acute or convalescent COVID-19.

CDR3 amino acids: CASSEGTGTEKLFF. CDR3 nucleotides: TGTGCCAGCAGTGAAGGGACAGGTACTGAAAAACTGTTTTTT. The chain carries TRBV2 and TRBJ1-4, with 7 bases lining up with TRBD1. Germline V gene data show CDR1 as SNHLY and CDR2 as FYNNEI. CDR3 length: 14 amino acids. After removal of 1 base from V and 7 bases from J, the junction contained 3 bases not matched to a gene.

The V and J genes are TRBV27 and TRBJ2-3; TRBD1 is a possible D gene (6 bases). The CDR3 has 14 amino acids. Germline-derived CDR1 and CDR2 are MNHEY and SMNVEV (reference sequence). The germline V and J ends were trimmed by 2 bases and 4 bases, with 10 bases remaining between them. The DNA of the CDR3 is TGTGCCAGCAGTTTAGGGGGCTTCGCAGATACGCAGTATTTT. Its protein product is CASSLGGFADTQYF.

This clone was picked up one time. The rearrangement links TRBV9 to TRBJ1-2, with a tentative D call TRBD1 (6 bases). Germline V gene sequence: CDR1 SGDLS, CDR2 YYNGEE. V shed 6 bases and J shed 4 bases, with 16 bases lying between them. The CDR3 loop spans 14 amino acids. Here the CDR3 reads CASTYRDTTYGYTF. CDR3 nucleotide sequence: TGTGCCAGCACCTACCGGGACACCACCTATGGCTACACCTTC.

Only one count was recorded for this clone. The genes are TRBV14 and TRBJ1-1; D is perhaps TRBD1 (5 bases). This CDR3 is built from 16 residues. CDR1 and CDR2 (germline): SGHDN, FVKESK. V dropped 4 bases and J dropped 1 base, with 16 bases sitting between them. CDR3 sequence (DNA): TGTGCCAGCAGCCGGGAAGCGGGACTCACGAACACTGAAGCTTTCTTT. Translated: CASSREAGLTNTEAFF. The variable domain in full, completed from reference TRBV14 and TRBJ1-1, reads EAGVTQFPSHSVIEKGQTVTLRCDPISGHDNLYWYRRVMGKEIKFLLHFVKESKQDESGMPNNRFLAERTGGTYSTLKVQPAELEDSGVYFCASSREAGLTNTEAFFGQGTRLTVV.

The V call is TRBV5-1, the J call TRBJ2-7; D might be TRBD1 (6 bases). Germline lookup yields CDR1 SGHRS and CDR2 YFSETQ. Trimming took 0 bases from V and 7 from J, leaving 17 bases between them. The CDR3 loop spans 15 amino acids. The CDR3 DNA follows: TGCGCCAGCAGCTTGGCCGGGCAGGGGTCGCGGGAGCAGTACTTC. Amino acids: CASSLAGQGSREQYF.

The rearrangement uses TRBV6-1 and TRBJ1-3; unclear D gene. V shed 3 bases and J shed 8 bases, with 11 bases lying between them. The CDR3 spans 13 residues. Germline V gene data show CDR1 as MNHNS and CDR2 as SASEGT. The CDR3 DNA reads TGTGCCAGCAGTGAGCTGGGGAGGGACACCATATATTTT. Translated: CASSELGRDTIYF.

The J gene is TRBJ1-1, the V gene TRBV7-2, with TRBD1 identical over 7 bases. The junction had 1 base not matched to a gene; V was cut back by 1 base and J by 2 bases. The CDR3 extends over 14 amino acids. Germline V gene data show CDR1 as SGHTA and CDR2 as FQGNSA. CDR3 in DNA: TGTGCCAGCAGCTTAGAGGGGGCAAACACTGAAGCTTTCTTT. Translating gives CASSLEGANTEAFF.

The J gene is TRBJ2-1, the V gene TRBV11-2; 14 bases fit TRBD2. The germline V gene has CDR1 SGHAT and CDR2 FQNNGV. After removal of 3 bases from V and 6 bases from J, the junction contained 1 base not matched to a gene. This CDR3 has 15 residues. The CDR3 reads CASSFGTSGSNEQFF. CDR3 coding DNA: TGTGCCAGCAGCTTTGGGACTAGCGGGAGCAATGAGCAGTTCTTC.

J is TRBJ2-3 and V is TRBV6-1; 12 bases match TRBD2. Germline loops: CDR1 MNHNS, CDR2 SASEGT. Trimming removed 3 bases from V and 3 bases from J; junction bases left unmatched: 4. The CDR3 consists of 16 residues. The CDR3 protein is CASSDLAGGQTDTQYF. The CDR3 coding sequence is TGTGCCAGCAGTGACCTAGCGGGAGGGCAAACAGATACGCAGTATTTT.

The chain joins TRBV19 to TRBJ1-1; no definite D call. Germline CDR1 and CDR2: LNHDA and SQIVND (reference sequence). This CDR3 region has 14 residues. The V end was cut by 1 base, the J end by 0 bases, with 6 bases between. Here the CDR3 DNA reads TGTGCCAGTAGTATAGGACTGATGAACACTGAAGCTTTCTTT. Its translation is CASSIGLMNTEAFF.

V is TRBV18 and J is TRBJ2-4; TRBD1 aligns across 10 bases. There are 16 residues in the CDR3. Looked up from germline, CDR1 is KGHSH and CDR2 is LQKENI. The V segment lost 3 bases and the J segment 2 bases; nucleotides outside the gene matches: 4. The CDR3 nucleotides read TGTGCCAGCTCACCGGGACAGGGGAGGTCCAAAAACATTCAGTACTTC. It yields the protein CASSPGQGRSKNIQYF.

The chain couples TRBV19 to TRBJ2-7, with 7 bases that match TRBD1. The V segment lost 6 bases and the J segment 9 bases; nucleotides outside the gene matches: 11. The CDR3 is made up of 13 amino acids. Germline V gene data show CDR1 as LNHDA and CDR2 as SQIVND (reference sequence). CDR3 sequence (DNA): TGTGCCAGTAGCTCGGGACAGTTAAGACGGCAGTACTTC. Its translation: CASSSGQLRRQYF.